This T cell receptor (beta chain) was sequenced in a study of T-cell reconstitution after alpha-beta-depleted transplantation in children. Findings and limits, study-wide: When one year had passed after transplant, most T-cell counts and diversity came from newly produced T cells. Approximately two months post-transplant, alpha-beta T cells reportedly originated from several hundred expanded graft clones.

Per the germline V gene, CDR1 is MNHEY and CDR2 is SMNVEV (reference sequence). The ends were cut back, 1 base at V and 3 bases at J, with 16 bases in the middle. This CDR3 region has 16 residues. Notes on this clonotype: The antigen is unknown.

Unique molecular identifiers were used to barcode this TCRbeta library. TCRdb re-derived calls from the PCR reads in MiXCR, one entry per CDR3 protein. The sample records more than 200,000 distinct CDR3 sequences, 20% to 30% being singletons. The sequence was collected from a female patient aged 2-15 years who had a stem cell transplant for congenital amegakaryocytic thrombocytopenia, so the T cells may come from the graft donor. This material consisted of PBMCs, mostly from graft donor cells, taken 360 days after TCRalphabeta/CD19-depleted stem cell transplant. The chain employs TRBV27 and TRBJ2-7, with D perhaps TRBD2 (5 bases). Here the CDR3 DNA reads TGTGCCAGCAGTTTATTATTTCGAGAGGGTTTCTACGAGCAGTACTTC. Its protein product is CASSLLFREGFYEQYF.